This T cell receptor beta chain comes out of a study of cytomegalovirus exposure and HLA in healthy donors. Germline assignment: CDR1 LNHNV and CDR2 YYDKDF (reference sequence). Trimming pared 6 bases from V and 3 bases from J, leaving 30 bases between. This CDR3 is 20 amino acids long. The study, taken as a whole, reports: Later analysis found that TCR beta chains associated with HLA were more clonally expanded than other, equally common chains. It is likely that the observed cluster of highly shared sequence variants was a sequencing artifact.

A note on this clone: Antigen specificity is unknown.

The PCR contained 60 Vbeta and 13 Jbeta primers. Profiled with immunoSEQ multiplex PCR; TCRdb holds only in-frame clones, not every one. Found here are some 110,000 clones, around a tenth of them singletons; the top ten hold less than 4%. This clonotype was obtained from a man under 40 in good health and CMV-seronegative. The material sequenced was PBMCs. The V and J genes are TRBV15 and TRBJ2-1, with D perhaps matching TRBD2 (6 bases). CDR3 region: CATRKTPGAGLGGNYNEQFF. DNA of the CDR3: TGTGCCACCAGAAAAACCCCCGGGGCAGGGTTGGGGGGTAACTACAATGAGCAGTTCTTC.